The 14 T cell receptor beta chains reported below all come from one sample, sequenced in a study of blood T cell repertoires in COVID-19. This table comes from immunoSEQ multiplex PCR, and its TCRdb copy is limited to in-frame clones, with some not included. The sample consists of about 230,000 clones, approximately 80% of them appearing once. The material sequenced was peripheral blood. These TCRs come from a man aged 35 to 55 with acute or convalescent COVID-19.

The chain couples TRBV5-4 to TRBJ2-3, with TRBD2 identical over 8 bases. The CDR3 is 15 amino acids. The germline gives CDR1 SGHNT, CDR2 YYREEE (reference sequence). With 4 bases clipped from V and 4 bases from J, the junction kept 8 bases outside the gene matches. The CDR3 sequence is CASSKTSGRADTQYF. DNA for the CDR3: TGTGCCAGCAGCAAAACTAGCGGTAGGGCAGATACGCAGTATTTT.

The V and J genes are TRBV5-4 and TRBJ1-1; D perhaps matches TRBD1 (5 bases). V lost 3 bases and J 0 bases, leaving 12 bases between the germline ends. This CDR3 is built from 15 residues. Germline-derived CDR1 and CDR2 are SGHNT and YYREEE (reference sequence). In DNA, the CDR3 is TGTGCCAGCAGCTCATACAAGGGGCTGAACACTGAAGCTTTCTTT. The encoded protein is CASSSYKGLNTEAFF.

The rearrangement uses TRBV3-1 (or the pseudogene TRBV3-2) and TRBJ2-7, with 11 bases lining up with TRBD2. The CDR3 loop spans 16 amino acids. The V and J ends lost 1 base and 2 bases, in that order; junction bases with no gene match: 4. The germline gives CDR1 LGHDT, CDR2 YNNKEL (reference sequence). CDR3 nucleotide sequence: TGTGCCAGCAGCCAAGTGACTAGCGGGATTCCCTACGAGCAGTACTTC. Translated, it gives CASSQVTSGIPYEQYF.

The chain has TRBV30 and TRBJ1-5, with TRBD1 identical over 8 bases. CDR3 size: 13 residues. The J segment lost 7 bases and the V segment lost 5 bases, leaving 7 bases of the junction unmatched. In germline, CDR1 is GTSNPN, CDR2 SVGIG (reference sequence). The CDR3 loop reads CAWGTGGRQPQHF. The CDR3, as DNA: TGTGCCTGGGGGACAGGTGGTAGGCAGCCCCAGCATTTT.

This chain connects TRBV9 to TRBJ1-4; TRBD1 aligns across 7 bases. CDR3 length equals 16 residues. Looked up from germline, CDR1 is SGDLS and CDR2 is YYNGEE. Germline trimming cut 4 bases from V and 7 bases from J; bases unmatched to any gene: 13. The CDR3 nucleotides are TGTGCCAGCAGCTTCGACAGGGACACAGGAGGTGAAAAACTGTTTTTT. It specifies CASSFDRDTGGEKLFF.

In this sample, this clone turned up once. The rearrangement uses TRBV5-1 and TRBJ2-5; TRBD2 matches 11 bases. The CDR3 has 15 residues. With V trimmed by 4 bases and J by 5 bases, 7 bases remained unmatched. Looked up from germline, CDR1 is SGHRS and CDR2 is YFSETQ. CDR3 protein: CASSATSGGRETQYF. The CDR3 DNA reads as TGCGCCAGCAGCGCCACTAGCGGGGGTCGGGAGACCCAGTACTTC.

The sample holds one count of this clone. The V gene is TRBV7-2, the J gene TRBJ2-7; 7 bases are a match to TRBD1. The germline V gene encodes CDR1 SGHTA and CDR2 FQGNSA. This CDR3 spans 15 amino acids. The trim removed 3 bases at V and 2 bases at J, leaving 7 bases unmatched. The CDR3 DNA follows: TGTGCCAGCAGCTTCCTTGGGGACAGAACCTACGAGCAGTACTTC. Its protein is CASSFLGDRTYEQYF.

The chain carries TRBV5-1 and TRBJ2-2; the D gene is possibly TRBD1 (6 bases). Looked up from germline, CDR1 is SGHRS and CDR2 is YFSETQ. This CDR3 is 15 amino acids long. Trimming stripped 1 base from V and 2 bases from J, with 9 bases between. CDR3 sequence (DNA): TGCGCCAGCAGCTTGTTGGACAGTAACACCGGGGAGCTGTTTTTT. This codes for CASSLLDSNTGELFF.

This chain links TRBV11-2 with TRBJ2-1; no definite D call. V lost 2 bases and J 4 bases, leaving 12 bases between the germline ends. This CDR3 contains 15 residues. Germline loops: CDR1 SGHAT, CDR2 FQNNGV. The CDR3 sequence is CASSLSSTEYNEQFF. The CDR3 DNA is TGTGCCAGCAGCTTAAGCTCCACGGAGTACAATGAGCAGTTCTTC.

Only a few counts were recorded for this clone. The chain links TRBV29-1 to TRBJ1-6; no clear D. The CDR3 spans 14 residues. The germline V gene encodes CDR1 SQVTM and CDR2 ANQGSEA. V was shortened by 4 bases and J by 10 bases, with 17 bases between the two germline ends. The CDR3 DNA is TGCAGCGTTGTTATCGGGGTCGGCGAATCACCCCTCCACTTT. Translating gives CSVVIGVGESPLHF.

The chain combines TRBV4-2 with TRBJ2-2; D is ambiguous. Trimming removed 0 bases at V and 8 bases at J, with 13 bases between. Germline V gives CDR1 LGHNA, CDR2 YNFKEQ. This CDR3 has 15 amino acids. This chain's CDR3 is CASSQDLQIRGELFF. CDR3 DNA: TGTGCCAGCAGCCAAGATCTCCAGATCCGAGGGGAGCTGTTTTTT.

The CDR3 DNA follows: TGTGCCAGCACGAGGACATTAGATGAAAAACTGTTTTTT. This gives the protein CASTRTLDEKLFF. The chain recombines TRBV6-5 with TRBJ1-4; D may be TRBD1 (5 bases). Germline CDR1 and CDR2: MNHEY and SVGAGI. The ends were cut back, 7 bases at V and 6 bases at J, with 12 bases in the middle. The CDR3 is made up of 13 amino acids.

The rearrangement uses TRBV7-8 and TRBJ2-5; 7 nucleotides align to TRBD2. Germline values: CDR1 SGHVS, CDR2 FQNEAQ. With V trimmed by 1 base and J by 5 bases, 7 bases remained unmatched. The CDR3 has 15 amino acids. The CDR3 loop is CASSLGVGREETQYF. CDR3 bases: TGTGCCAGCAGCTTAGGGGTTGGGCGGGAGGAGACCCAGTACTTC. Drawing the rest from reference TRBV7-8 and TRBJ2-5, the complete variable domain is GAGVSQSPRYKVAKRGQDVALRCDPISGHVSLFWYQQALGQGPEFLTYFQNEAQLDKSGLPSDRFFAERPEGSVSTLKIQRTQQEDSAVYLCASSLGVGREETQYFGPGTRLLVL.

V and J are TRBV21-1 and TRBJ1-5; the table's TRBD1 call for D was not verified on the DNA. TRBV21-1 is marked as a pseudogene. The CDR3 totals 18 residues. CDR3 sequence reads: CASKRLIAGISGNQPQHF. Written as DNA, the CDR3 is TGTGCCAGCAAACGACTGATCGCAGGGATAAGTGGAAATCAGCCCCAGCATTTT.